The rows below give T cell receptor beta chains drawn from one sample of a study of Graves' ophthalmopathy and Graves' hyperthyroidism. Using its own MiXCR run on the multiplex PCR reads, TCRdb lists one record per CDR3 protein. The sample gives some 1.1 million distinct CDR3 sequences, about two fifths of which show up once; approximately 12% is in the top ten. Specimen: peripheral blood or thyroid tissue (not recorded which). Receptors were obtained from an adult man with Graves' hyperthyroidism. The CDR3 runs from the conserved cysteine through the conserved F or W.

v_gene: TRBV29-1
j_gene: TRBJ1-1
CDR3aa: CSVKTGGEAFF

v_gene: TRBV29-1
j_gene: TRBJ2-7
CDR3aa: CSVEVGTVRYEQYF

v_gene: TRBV11-2
j_gene: TRBJ1-1
CDR3aa: CASREGLHTEAFF

v_gene: TRBV19
j_gene: TRBJ2-7
CDR3aa: CASSLSTGAYEQYF

v_gene: TRBV7-2
j_gene: TRBJ1-1
CDR3aa: CASSLGALGAFF

v_gene: TRBV5-6
j_gene: TRBJ2-5
CDR3aa: CASSSPLGRSGTSDGTQYF

v_gene: TRBV29-1
j_gene: TRBJ1-1
CDR3aa: CSVEGTGTDPTEAFF

v_gene: TRBV20-1
j_gene: TRBJ2-7
CDR3aa: CSASEFKAVDEQYF

v_gene: TRBV4-3
j_gene: TRBJ1-5
CDR3aa: CASSQDGQNNQPQHF

v_gene: TRBV25-1
j_gene: TRBJ1-2
CDR3aa: CASQVSSSGTGSYGYTF

v_gene: TRBV5-1
j_gene: TRBJ2-6
CDR3aa: CASSPDGDYGANVLTF

v_gene: TRBV7-9
j_gene: TRBJ2-6
CDR3aa: CASSQDLGGANVLTF

v_gene: TRBV29-1
j_gene: TRBJ2-5
CDR3aa: CSVRGGTGRGVETQYF

v_gene: TRBV2
j_gene: TRBJ2-7
CDR3aa: CASSGTRVEEQYF

v_gene: TRBV7-9
j_gene: TRBJ2-7
CDR3aa: CASSFGRRGYEQYF

v_gene: TRBV10-2
j_gene: TRBJ2-7
CDR3aa: CASSEDSWSEQYF

v_gene: TRBV20-1
j_gene: TRBJ1-2
CDR3aa: CSAREARGGNGYTF

v_gene: TRBV6-5
j_gene: TRBJ1-6
CDR3aa: CASSYSGQGSTYNSPLHF

v_gene: TRBV7-8
j_gene: TRBJ2-7
CDR3aa: CASSVGLREGYEQYF

v_gene: TRBV3-1
j_gene: TRBJ1-2
CDR3aa: CASSQMGLRRYGYTF

v_gene: TRBV20-1
j_gene: TRBJ2-5
CDR3aa: CSAKKPGHLRETQYF

v_gene: TRBV9
j_gene: TRBJ2-7
CDR3aa: CASSETGSFLEQYF

v_gene: TRBV11-2
j_gene: TRBJ2-7
CDR3aa: CASRDLKNYEQYF

v_gene: TRBV25-1
j_gene: TRBJ1-1
CDR3aa: CASSGPEAFF

v_gene: TRBV9
j_gene: TRBJ2-7
CDR3aa: CASSSVGQGAGELYF

v_gene: TRBV5-1
j_gene: TRBJ2-5
CDR3aa: CASRRGEGETQYF

v_gene: TRBV7-9
j_gene: TRBJ1-3
CDR3aa: CATKNRERYTIYF

v_gene: TRBV15
j_gene: TRBJ1-1
CDR3aa: CATSRVPTEAFF

v_gene: TRBV29-1
j_gene: TRBJ1-2
CDR3aa: CSEVGTGNYGYTF

v_gene: TRBV25-1
j_gene: TRBJ1-2
CDR3aa: CASSEWGGAHGYTF

v_gene: TRBV4-3
j_gene: TRBJ1-1
CDR3aa: CASSQEWAGSNTEAFF

v_gene: TRBV9
j_gene: TRBJ1-5
CDR3aa: CASSVARDINSNQPQHF

v_gene: TRBV3-1
j_gene: TRBJ1-4
CDR3aa: CASSQDRSTNEKLFF

v_gene: TRBV6-5
j_gene: TRBJ2-6
CDR3aa: CASRPVGRTRRSGANVLTF

v_gene: TRBV9
j_gene: TRBJ2-2
CDR3aa: CASSVVPGENTGELFF

v_gene: TRBV14
j_gene: TRBJ1-2
CDR3aa: CASSHAGQLFYGYTF

v_gene: TRBV7-2
j_gene: TRBJ1-1
CDR3aa: CASSPQRAGNTEAFF

v_gene: TRBV7-9
j_gene: TRBJ2-7
CDR3aa: CASSRGGGLNQYF

v_gene: TRBV20-1
j_gene: TRBJ1-6
CDR3aa: CSARGQGYSPLHF

v_gene: TRBV5-8
j_gene: TRBJ2-7
CDR3aa: CASSPVAGVYEQYF

v_gene: TRBV5-4
j_gene: TRBJ1-1
CDR3aa: CASSWGGGSAEAFF

v_gene: TRBV29-1
j_gene: TRBJ1-2
CDR3aa: CSVQGYTF

v_gene: TRBV11-2
j_gene: TRBJ2-2
CDR3aa: CASSLGGRGRELFF

v_gene: TRBV13
j_gene: TRBJ1-4
CDR3aa: CASSSRGLEKLFF

v_gene: TRBV6-5
j_gene: TRBJ2-7
CDR3aa: CASSLFSGRAFVEQYF

v_gene: TRBV7-8
j_gene: TRBJ2-5
CDR3aa: CASSQSSGEETQYF

v_gene: TRBV14
j_gene: TRBJ2-2
CDR3aa: CASSQDRKTGSGELFF

v_gene: TRBV29-1
j_gene: TRBJ1-2
CDR3aa: CSVPPNPHRGDGYTF

v_gene: TRBV20-1
j_gene: TRBJ2-6
CDR3aa: CSASWGRTLSGANVLTF

v_gene: TRBV29-1
j_gene: TRBJ2-6
CDR3aa: CSAGDTMSGANVLTF

v_gene: TRBV5-8
j_gene: TRBJ2-7
CDR3aa: CASSFDPFGGNEQYF

v_gene: TRBV29-1
j_gene: TRBJ1-1
CDR3aa: CSVEQGQGTEAFF

v_gene: TRBV20-1
j_gene: TRBJ2-7
CDR3aa: CSSRVDSYEQYF

v_gene: TRBV6-5
j_gene: TRBJ1-4
CDR3aa: CASSYSRGGNEKLFF